This TCR beta chain was identified during a study of CD8 T cells in ankylosing spondylitis. TCRdb re-derived calls from the 5' RACE reads in MiXCR, one entry per CDR3 protein. The sample comprises 250,000 to 300,000 distinct CDR3 sequences, about 19% of which are singletons, and 7.8% rests with the top ten. Germline values: CDR1 SEHNR, CDR2 FQNEAQ (reference sequence). With V trimmed by 0 bases and J by 2 bases, 1 base remained unmatched. This CDR3 region has 15 residues. This clonotype was counted once. What was sequenced was blood, either unsorted or a sorted T cell fraction (not recorded which). The V and J genes are TRBV7-9 and TRBJ2-1; 7 nucleotides line up with TRBD1. This sequence was found in a male donor with ankylosing spondylitis or in good health (not recorded which). CDR3 DNA sequence: TGTGCCAGCAGCTTAGCTGGGACAGCCTACAATGAGCAGTTCTTC. Encoded protein: CASSLAGTAYNEQFF.